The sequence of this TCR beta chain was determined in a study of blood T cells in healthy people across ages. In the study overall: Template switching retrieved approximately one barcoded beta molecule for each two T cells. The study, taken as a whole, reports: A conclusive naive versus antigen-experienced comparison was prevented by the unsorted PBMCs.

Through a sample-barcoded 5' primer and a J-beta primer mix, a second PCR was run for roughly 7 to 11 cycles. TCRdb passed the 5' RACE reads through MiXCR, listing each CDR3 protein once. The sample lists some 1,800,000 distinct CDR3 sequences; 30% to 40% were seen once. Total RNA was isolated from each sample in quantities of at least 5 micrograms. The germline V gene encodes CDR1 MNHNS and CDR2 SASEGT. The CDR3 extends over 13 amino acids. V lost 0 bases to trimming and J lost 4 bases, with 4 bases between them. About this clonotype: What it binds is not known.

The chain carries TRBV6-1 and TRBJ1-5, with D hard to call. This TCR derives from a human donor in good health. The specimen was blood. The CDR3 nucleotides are TGTGCCAGCAGTGAAGCTTGGAATCAGCCCCAGCATTTT. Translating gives CASSEAWNQPQHF.